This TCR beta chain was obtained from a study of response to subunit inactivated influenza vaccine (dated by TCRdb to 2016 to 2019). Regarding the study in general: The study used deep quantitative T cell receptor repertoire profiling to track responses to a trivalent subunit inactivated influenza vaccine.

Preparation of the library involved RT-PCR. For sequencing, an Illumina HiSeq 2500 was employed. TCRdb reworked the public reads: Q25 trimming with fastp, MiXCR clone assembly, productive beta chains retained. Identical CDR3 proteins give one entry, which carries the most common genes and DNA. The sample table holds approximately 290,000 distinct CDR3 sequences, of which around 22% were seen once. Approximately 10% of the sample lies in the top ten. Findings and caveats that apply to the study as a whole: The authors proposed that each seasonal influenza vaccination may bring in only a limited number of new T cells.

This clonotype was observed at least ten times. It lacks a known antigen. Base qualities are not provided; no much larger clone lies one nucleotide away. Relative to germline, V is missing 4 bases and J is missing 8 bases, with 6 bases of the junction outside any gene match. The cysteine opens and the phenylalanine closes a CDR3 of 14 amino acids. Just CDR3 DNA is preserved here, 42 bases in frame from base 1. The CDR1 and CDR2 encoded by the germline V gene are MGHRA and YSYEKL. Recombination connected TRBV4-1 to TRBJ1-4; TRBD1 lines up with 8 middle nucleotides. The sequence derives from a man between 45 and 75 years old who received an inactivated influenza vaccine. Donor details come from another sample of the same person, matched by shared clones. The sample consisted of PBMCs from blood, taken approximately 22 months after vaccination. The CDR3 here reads CASSPGAGGEKLFF. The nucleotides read TGCGCCAGCAGCCCGGGGGCAGGGGGCGAAAAACTGTTTTTT.